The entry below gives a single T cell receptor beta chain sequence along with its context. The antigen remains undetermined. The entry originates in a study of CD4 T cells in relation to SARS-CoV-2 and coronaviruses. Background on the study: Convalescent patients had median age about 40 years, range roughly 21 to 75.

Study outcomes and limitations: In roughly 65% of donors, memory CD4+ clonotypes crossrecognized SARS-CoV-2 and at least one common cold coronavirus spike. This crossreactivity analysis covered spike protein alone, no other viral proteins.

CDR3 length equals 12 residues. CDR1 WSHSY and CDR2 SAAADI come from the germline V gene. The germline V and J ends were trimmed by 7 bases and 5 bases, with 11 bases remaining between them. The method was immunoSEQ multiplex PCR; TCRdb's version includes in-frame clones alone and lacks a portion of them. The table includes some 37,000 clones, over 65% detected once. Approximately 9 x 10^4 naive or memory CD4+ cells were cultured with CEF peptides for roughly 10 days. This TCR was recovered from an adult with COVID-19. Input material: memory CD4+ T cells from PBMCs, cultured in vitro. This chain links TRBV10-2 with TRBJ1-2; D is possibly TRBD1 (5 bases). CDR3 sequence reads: CASMTDSYGYTF. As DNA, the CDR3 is TGCGCCAGCATGACAGACTCATATGGCTACACCTTC.